This T cell receptor (beta chain) was documented in a study of PD-1 blockade in classical Hodgkin lymphoma. Produced via immunoSEQ multiplex PCR; TCRdb's table is partial and in-frame only. Among 37,000 or so clones, almost 90% were seen once, and the ten largest hold roughly 7.7%. All trial patients relapsed after autologous stem cell transplantation. Classifying best responses yielded complete response, partial response or progressive disease. The CDR3 contains 14 residues. Trimming left V 4 bases short and J 3 bases short, with 13 bases between. Germline V CDR1 and CDR2: LNHDA, SQIVND (reference sequence). In regard to this clone: Antigen: not known.

Findings of the study overall: Complete responders' diversity at baseline resembled that of newly diagnosed patients.

This sample comprised peripheral blood mononuclear cells (PBMCs), obtained before the second cycle of nivolumab. The rearrangement uses TRBV19 and TRBJ2-7; D might be TRBD2 (9 bases). The source is a human donor with classical Hodgkin lymphoma. The CDR3 bases are TGTGCCAGTAGTACTAGCGGGACAGGCTACGAGCAGTACTTC. Translated: CASSTSGTGYEQYF.